The 10 T cell receptor beta chains reported below all come from one sample, sequenced in a study of regulatory T cells in long-lasting Graves disease listed by TCRdb under 2021. In light of the paper, this sample's time point label describes: newly diagnosed GD, antithyroid drugs for less than 3 months. For both TCR sequencing and RNA sequencing, RNA was extracted from PBMCs in TRIzol. Libraries came from multiplex PCR. The data were produced on an Illumina HiSeq 4000. iRepertoire HTBI primers and Arm-PCR amplification of CDR3 regions were used to construct TCR beta libraries. The raw public reads went through TCRdb reprocessing: fastp at Q25, MiXCR clone calling, in-frame beta chains kept. Identical CDR3 protein sequences are pooled into one entry, listed with their most common genes and DNA. This sample is represented by 250,000 to 300,000 distinct CDR3 sequences; 15% to 20% of them were singletons. 14% of the sample lies in the top ten.

The same sample was also studied in work on T cells in Graves' hyperthyroidism and ophthalmopathy.

The source material was peripheral blood mononuclear cells (PBMCs), sampled at new diagnosis, from a patient treated with antithyroid drugs. The receptors originated from a woman aged 30 to 39 with Graves disease. Donor details come from another sample of the same person, matched by shared clones.

This clonotype was seen many times. The V gene is TRBV12-3 or TRBV12-4, the J gene TRBJ1-2; D perhaps matches TRBD1 (6 bases). Trimming left V 5 bases short and J 6 bases short, with 22 bases between. The CDR3 sequence is 16 residues long. The CDR3 DNA sequence: TGTGCCAGCAGTCCTAGCCCGGACAGCTACCTAGATGGCTACACCTTC. It is translated as CASSPSPDSYLDGYTF.

As regards this clonotype: A read error may produce the germline difference seen at one junction end. V gene TRBV3-1 combines with J gene TRBJ2-1; D unclear. CDR1 is LGHDT and CDR2 is YNNKEL in the germline V gene (reference sequence). The CDR3 sequence is 14 residues long. CDR3 DNA: TGTGCCGGCAGACCCAGTGACGGGTTCAATGAGCAGTTCTTC. This sequence encodes CAGRPSDGFNEQFF.

This clonotype was seen many times. V and J are TRBV5-1 and TRBJ2-1; TRBD1 or TRBD2 may be the D gene (5 bases each). The CDR3 contains 12 residues. The germline CDR1 and CDR2 sequences are SGHRS and YFSETQ. The V gene lost 4 bases and the J gene lost 9 bases, with 11 bases spanning the gap. CDR3 protein: CASSGAGIEQFF. As DNA, the CDR3 is TGCGCCAGCAGCGGGGCGGGTATTGAGCAGTTCTTC.

Ten or more counts support this clonotype. The chain uses TRBV11-2 and TRBJ2-3, with D tentatively TRBD1 or TRBD2 (5 bases each). The CDR3 spans 20 residues. In germline, CDR1 is SGHAT, CDR2 FQNNGV. V lost 1 base and J lost 1, with 24 bases in between. CDR3 sequence: CASSLVFQGELDDGTDTQYF. CDR3 nucleotide sequence: TGTGCCAGCAGCTTAGTTTTCCAGGGAGAACTAGATGACGGCACAGATACGCAGTATTTT.

A word on this clonotype: A far larger clone is only one base removed, so a read error is likely. Lacking the conserved final phenylalanine or tryptophan, this CDR3 likely reflects a read error. The V gene is TRBV6-9, the J gene TRBJ1-1; the D gene is possibly TRBD1 (6 bases). Germline-derived CDR1 and CDR2 are MNHGY and SVAAGI. The CDR3 is made up of 15 amino acids. V dropped 6 bases and J dropped 1 base, with 15 bases sitting between them. CDR3 in amino acids: CASRPQQGRNTEAFS. The CDR3 DNA reads TGTGCCAGCAGACCCCAACAGGGCCGGAACACTGAAGCTTTCTCT.

This clonotype occurred many times. This chain links TRBV7-2 with TRBJ2-1; 9 nucleotides agree with TRBD2. Losses at the gene ends were 5 bases for V and 6 bases for J; bases not matched to a gene: 8. This CDR3 is 15 amino acids long. Germline loops: CDR1 SGHTA, CDR2 FQGNSA. Here the CDR3 DNA reads TGTGCCAGCAGCCCGAGCGGGGGGCGGAGCAATGAGCAGTTCTTC. Protein: CASSPSGGRSNEQFF.

This clonotype showed up many times. V is TRBV4-1 and J is TRBJ1-1, with TRBD1 identical over 8 bases. CDR1 is MGHRA and CDR2 is YSYEKL in the germline V gene. The junction had 13 bases not matched to a gene; V was cut back by 3 bases and J by 10 bases. There are 15 residues in the CDR3. The CDR3 region is CASSQSGTGRSVAFF. CDR3 nucleotides: TGCGCCAGCAGCCAGAGCGGGACAGGACGCTCAGTAGCTTTCTTT.

This clonotype was detected ten times or more. The chain has TRBV3-1 and TRBJ1-2; TRBD1 aligns across 7 bases. The germline CDR1 and CDR2 sequences are LGHDT and YNNKEL (reference sequence). The CDR3 sequence is 14 residues long. The ends lost 4 bases at V and 5 bases at J; junction bases unmatched: 7. CDR3 sequence (DNA): TGTGCCAGCAGCCGCGGGACAGCTCAATATGGCTACACCTTC. Its protein is CASSRGTAQYGYTF.

The sample holds many counts of this clonotype. The V gene is TRBV6-4, the J gene TRBJ1-1; D might be TRBD1 (6 bases). Germline V gene data show CDR1 as MRHNA and CDR2 as SNTAGT. There are 14 residues in the CDR3. V shed 6 bases and J shed 1 base, with 12 bases lying between them. The CDR3 loop is CASRRQVSNTEAFF. The CDR3 nucleotides read TGTGCCAGCAGACGACAGGTGTCGAACACTGAAGCTTTCTTT.

The rearrangement joins TRBV9 to TRBJ2-3; 8 nucleotides agree with TRBD2. CDR1 is SGDLS, CDR2 YYNGEE, per germline. The CDR3 extends over 15 amino acids. The V gene end was trimmed by 2 bases and the J gene end by 2 bases; junction bases not matched to a gene: 4. CDR3 residues: CASSVSGGTTDTQYF. For the CDR3, the DNA is TGTGCCAGCAGCGTTTCGGGGGGGACCACAGATACGCAGTATTTT.